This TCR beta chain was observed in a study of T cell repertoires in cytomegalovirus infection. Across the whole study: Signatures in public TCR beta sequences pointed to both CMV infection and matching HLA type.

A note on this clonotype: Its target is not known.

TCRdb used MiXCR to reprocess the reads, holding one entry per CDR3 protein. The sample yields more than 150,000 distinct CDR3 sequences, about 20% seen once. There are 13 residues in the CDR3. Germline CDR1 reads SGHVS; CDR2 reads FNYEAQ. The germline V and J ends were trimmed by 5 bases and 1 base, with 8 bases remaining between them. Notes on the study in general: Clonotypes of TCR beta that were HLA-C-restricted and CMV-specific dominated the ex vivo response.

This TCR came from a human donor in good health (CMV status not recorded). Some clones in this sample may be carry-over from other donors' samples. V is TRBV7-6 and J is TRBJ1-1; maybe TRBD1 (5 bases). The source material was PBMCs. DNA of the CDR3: TGTGCCAGCAGCGTAGGGACGAACACTGAAGCTTTCTTT. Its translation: CASSVGTNTEAFF.